The 27 T cell receptor beta chains below all came from one sample that was sequenced in a study of neurological immune-mediated disorders. MiXCR was run by TCRdb on the 5' RACE reads, yielding one entry per CDR3 protein. The table includes about 60,000 distinct CDR3 sequences, 3% to 4% detected once. Sequencing was performed on PBMCs. The receptors here all came from a woman aged 60-75 years with multiple sclerosis.

This clonotype was found many times. The rearrangement links TRBV7-9 to TRBJ2-2; TRBD2 matches 10 bases. Germline V lookup: CDR1 SEHNR, CDR2 FQNEAQ (reference sequence). The V gene end was trimmed by 4 bases and the J gene end by 4 bases; junction bases not matched to a gene: 18. The CDR3 sequence is 20 residues long. The CDR3 reads CASSWLAGGPQQDFTGELFF. Written as DNA, the CDR3 is TGTGCCAGCAGCTGGTTAGCGGGGGGCCCCCAACAGGATTTCACCGGGGAGCTGTTTTTT.

This clonotype was counted ten times or more. The rearrangement uses TRBV11-2 and TRBJ2-5; D uncertain. Germline values: CDR1 SGHAT, CDR2 FQNNGV. The CDR3 has 16 residues. The V and J ends lost 1 base and 4 bases respectively, with 16 bases between them. CDR3: CASSLGASPPRETQYF. The DNA of the CDR3 is TGTGCCAGCAGCTTAGGGGCATCCCCTCCCCGAGAGACCCAGTACTTC.

This clonotype was observed many times. The rearrangement joins TRBV11-2 to TRBJ2-1, with 13 bases identical to TRBD2. The V gene end was trimmed by 5 bases and the J gene end by 4 bases; junction bases not matched to a gene: 11. The germline gives CDR1 SGHAT, CDR2 FQNNGV. There are 18 residues in the CDR3. CDR3 protein: CASSPSPGLAGSYNEQFF. The CDR3 region has the DNA TGTGCCAGCAGCCCATCACCGGGACTAGCGGGGAGTTACAATGAGCAGTTCTTC.

This clonotype was observed many times. J is TRBJ2-1 and V is TRBV11-1; D unclear. Germline values: CDR1 SGHAT, CDR2 FQDESV (reference sequence). This CDR3 contains 12 residues. V gave up 1 base and J gave up 4 bases, with 2 bases separating them. This CDR3 reads CASSLVYNEQFF. The CDR3 nucleotides read TGTGCCAGCAGCTTAGTTTACAATGAGCAGTTCTTC.

In this sample, this clonotype turned up many times. The rearrangement joins TRBV5-1 to TRBJ1-2; 7 nucleotides line up with TRBD1. Trimming took 4 bases from V and 7 from J; bases not matched to a gene: 7. The CDR3 length is 13 residues. Germline loops: CDR1 SGHRS, CDR2 YFSETQ. CDR3 coding DNA: TGCGCCAGCAGCGCAACAGGGGAAGGTGGCTACACCTTC. It yields the protein CASSATGEGGYTF.

The table lists this clonotype with many counts. This chain connects TRBV20-1 to TRBJ2-7; D is possibly TRBD2 (6 bases). This CDR3 has 11 amino acids. Per the germline V gene, CDR1 is DFQATT and CDR2 is SNEGSKA (reference sequence). V dropped 4 bases and J dropped 11 bases, with 15 bases sitting between them. The CDR3 nucleotides read TGCAGTGCTACTTTCGGGGGTCAGGAGTACTTC. It is translated as CSATFGGQEYF.

This clonotype was observed at least ten times. J is TRBJ1-4 and V is TRBV10-3, with D unresolved. CDR1 and CDR2 from the germline V gene are ENHRY and SYGVKD. The CDR3 has 14 residues. Deletions cut 10 bases from V and 7 bases from J, with 19 bases between. The CDR3 sequence is CATNPTVRGEKLFF. CDR3 sequence (DNA): TGTGCCACCAACCCTACAGTCCGGGGTGAAAAACTGTTTTTT.

This clonotype was counted at least ten times. This sequence joins TRBV15 and TRBJ2-3; tentatively, D is TRBD2 (5 bases). V was cut by 0 bases and J by 1 base, with 8 bases left in between. CDR3 length: 15 amino acids. Germline CDR1 is LNHNV and CDR2 is YYDKDF (reference sequence). In DNA form, the CDR3 reads TGTGCCACCAGCAGAGAAGTGCGGGGCACAGATACGCAGTATTTT. It codes for CATSREVRGTDTQYF.

This clonotype showed up many times. This chain connects TRBV20-1 to TRBJ2-7; 10 nucleotides align to TRBD2. The CDR3 loop spans 16 amino acids. Per the germline V gene, CDR1 is DFQATT and CDR2 is SNEGSKA (reference sequence). With V trimmed by 0 bases and J by 2 bases, 7 bases remained unmatched. The CDR3 nucleotides are TGCAGTGCTAGAGATTCAACTAGCGGGATACCCTACGAGCAGTACTTC. Translated: CSARDSTSGIPYEQYF.

This clonotype was recorded many times. The rearrangement links TRBV5-1 to TRBJ2-2, with TRBD1 matching 10 bases. The CDR3 consists of 15 residues. With V trimmed by 4 bases and J by 5 bases, 5 bases remained unmatched. Germline-derived CDR1 and CDR2 are SGHRS and YFSETQ. CDR3 coding DNA: TGCGCCAGCAGCCCCGGGACAGGGGAGACCGGGGAGCTGTTTTTT. Translation: CASSPGTGETGELFF.

This clonotype was recorded at least ten times. V gene TRBV6-5 combines with J gene TRBJ2-7; D tentatively reads TRBD1 or TRBD2 (5 bases each). The CDR3 is 15 amino acids. The germline gives CDR1 MNHEY, CDR2 SVGAGI. The V end lost 5 bases, the J end lost 1 base, and 15 bases lay between the germline ends. CDR3 nucleotides: TGTGCCAGCAGTCTCCGAGGGACCTATTCCTACGAGCAGTACTTC. It codes for CASSLRGTYSYEQYF.

This clonotype was seen many times. The chain recombines TRBV28 with TRBJ1-4; 10 nucleotides line up with TRBD1. Germline CDR1 is MDHEN and CDR2 is SYDVKM. Trimming cost V 2 bases and J 8 bases; bases outside gene matches: 8. This CDR3 spans 16 amino acids. CDR3 nucleotides: TGTGCCAGCAGTTTAATGACAGGGGGCGGATCAGAAAAACTGTTTTTT. This gives the protein CASSLMTGGGSEKLFF.

This clonotype was seen ten or more times. The chain combines TRBV10-3 with TRBJ2-1; no reliable D call. The CDR3 is 14 amino acids. Trimming took off 0 bases at V and 10 bases at J, with 13 bases between the two ends. Germline V gene sequence: CDR1 ENHRY, CDR2 SYGVKD. CDR3 loop: CAISESAVRGEQFF. CDR3 nucleotides: TGTGCCATCAGTGAGTCAGCAGTTAGAGGAGAGCAGTTCTTC.

This clonotype was recorded at least ten times. This sequence joins TRBV5-1 and TRBJ2-3, with D unresolved. Trimming stripped 4 bases from V and 0 bases from J, with 6 bases between. CDR1 is SGHRS, CDR2 YFSETQ, per germline. The CDR3 has 13 residues. The CDR3 region has the DNA TGCGCCAGCAGCGAGACTAGCACAGATACGCAGTATTTT. Translation gives CASSETSTDTQYF.

This clonotype was counted at least ten times. This chain links TRBV7-2 with TRBJ2-7, with D tentatively TRBD1 or TRBD2 (6 bases each). CDR3 length: 15 amino acids. CDR1 SGHTA and CDR2 FQGNSA come from the germline V gene. V was shortened by 5 bases and J by 3 bases, with 17 bases between the two germline ends. CDR3 in amino acids: CASSLRGTIHYEQYF. The CDR3 nucleotides read TGTGCCAGCAGCCTCCGGGGGACAATACACTACGAGCAGTACTTC.

This clonotype was seen ten or more times. The chain uses TRBV20-1 and TRBJ2-5; D not certain. V was cut by 6 bases and J by 3 bases, with 20 bases left in between. This CDR3 spans 15 amino acids. Looked up from germline, CDR1 is DFQATT and CDR2 is SNEGSKA (reference sequence). The CDR3 loop is CSAPTGKIYEETQYF. The CDR3 DNA follows: TGCAGTGCCCCGACTGGGAAAATATATGAAGAGACCCAGTACTTC.

The table lists this clonotype with a count of one. The chain links TRBV7-9 to TRBJ2-5; D possibly matches TRBD1 or TRBD2 (6 bases each). Germline CDR1 is SEHNR and CDR2 is FQNEAQ (reference sequence). V was clipped by 4 bases and J by 4 bases, with 16 bases between them. This CDR3 has 15 residues. CDR3 amino acids: CASSSVLGGGETQYF. CDR3 sequence (DNA): TGTGCCAGCAGCTCAGTCCTAGGAGGGGGAGAGACCCAGTACTTC.

This clonotype was detected many times. V usage is TRBV5-1 and J usage is TRBJ2-1, with 8 bases identical to TRBD2. The germline V gene encodes CDR1 SGHRS and CDR2 YFSETQ. This CDR3 is built from 15 residues. J gave up 8 bases and V 4 bases, and 11 bases lay outside the gene matches. The CDR3 here is CASSGLAGWFDEQFF. Here the CDR3 DNA reads TGCGCCAGCAGCGGATTAGCGGGATGGTTCGATGAGCAGTTCTTC.

The table lists this clonotype with many counts. The chain joins TRBV11-3 to TRBJ2-7; 9 bases match TRBD1. This CDR3 region has 14 residues. CDR1 is SGHNT, CDR2 YENEEA, per germline. J lost 2 bases, V lost 1 base, and 0 bases had no gene match. CDR3 DNA: TGTGCCAGCAGCTTAGGGACAGGGGCCTACGAGCAGTACTTC. Translating gives CASSLGTGAYEQYF.

This clonotype was counted ten times or more. The chain links TRBV2 to TRBJ2-7; no firm D call. CDR1 SNHLY and CDR2 FYNNEI come from the germline V gene. This CDR3 has 12 residues. V lost 0 bases and J lost 9, with 9 bases in between. The CDR3 DNA follows: TGTGCCAGCAGTGAAGCATTGTGGGGGCAGTACTTC. The encoded protein is CASSEALWGQYF.

This clonotype was recorded many times. The rearrangement links TRBV28 to TRBJ2-5, with D maybe TRBD2 (6 bases). The CDR3 covers 15 residues. Germline CDR1 and CDR2: MDHEN and SYDVKM. V shed 7 bases and J shed 4 bases, with 19 bases lying between them. The CDR3 sequence: CASKSSGPLTETQYF. CDR3 nucleotides: TGTGCCAGCAAAAGTAGCGGACCGCTGACAGAGACCCAGTACTTC.

This clonotype has at least ten counts. V is TRBV11-1 and J is TRBJ1-2; D is perhaps TRBD1 (6 bases). The CDR3 spans 17 residues. Germline CDR1 and CDR2: SGHAT and FQDESV (reference sequence). V shed 1 base and J shed 4 bases, with 19 bases lying between them. CDR3 DNA: TGTGCCAGCAGCTTAGATGCCGCCGGGGGCGTCTCCTATGGCTACACCTTC. Translating gives CASSLDAAGGVSYGYTF.

This clonotype was found many times. This sequence joins TRBV29-1 and TRBJ1-1; D gene uncertain. V lost 6 bases and J 0 bases, leaving 11 bases between the germline ends. The CDR3 has 13 residues. CDR1 and CDR2 from the germline V gene are SQVTM and ANQGSEA. CDR3 DNA: TGCAGCGTGGCGGGCCTCATGAACACTGAAGCTTTCTTT. Amino acid sequence: CSVAGLMNTEAFF.

This clonotype came up many times. The gene calls are TRBV7-2 and TRBJ2-7; D is possibly TRBD1 or TRBD2 (5 bases each). Trimming pared 5 bases from V and 0 bases from J, leaving 17 bases between. CDR3 size: 16 residues. The germline V gene encodes CDR1 SGHTA and CDR2 FQGNSA. Here the CDR3 reads CASSGTWWGSSYEQYF. CDR3 DNA sequence: TGTGCCAGCAGCGGCACCTGGTGGGGGAGCTCCTACGAGCAGTACTTC.

This clonotype was seen many times. V gene TRBV6-2 or TRBV6-3 combines with J gene TRBJ2-3; 7 bases are a match to TRBD1. V lost 5 bases and J lost 6; bases outside the gene matches: 8. There are 14 residues in the CDR3. Germline-derived CDR1 and CDR2 are MNHEY and SVGEGT. The CDR3 DNA is TGTGCCAGCAGTCCTGGGACAGCCTGGGATACGCAGTATTTT. The encoded protein is CASSPGTAWDTQYF.

This clonotype was seen many times. J is TRBJ2-1 and V is TRBV20-1; 12 bases align to TRBD2. This CDR3 spans 15 amino acids. V lost 6 bases to trimming and J lost 6 bases; unmatched junction nucleotides: 9. CDR1 and CDR2 (germline): DFQATT, SNEGSKA (reference sequence). The CDR3 spells CSAGGLAGGRNEQFF. Here the CDR3 DNA reads TGCAGTGCAGGGGGGCTAGCGGGAGGGCGCAATGAGCAGTTCTTC.

This clonotype was detected ten times or more. The chain employs TRBV9 and TRBJ2-7; the D call may be TRBD1 or TRBD2 (5 bases each). Germline V lookup: CDR1 SGDLS, CDR2 YYNGEE. The germline V and J ends were trimmed by 0 bases and 8 bases, with 18 bases remaining between them. CDR3 size: 15 residues. The CDR3 protein is CASSVEGWGPFQQYF. The CDR3 nucleotides read TGTGCCAGCAGCGTAGAAGGTTGGGGACCTTTCCAGCAGTACTTC.